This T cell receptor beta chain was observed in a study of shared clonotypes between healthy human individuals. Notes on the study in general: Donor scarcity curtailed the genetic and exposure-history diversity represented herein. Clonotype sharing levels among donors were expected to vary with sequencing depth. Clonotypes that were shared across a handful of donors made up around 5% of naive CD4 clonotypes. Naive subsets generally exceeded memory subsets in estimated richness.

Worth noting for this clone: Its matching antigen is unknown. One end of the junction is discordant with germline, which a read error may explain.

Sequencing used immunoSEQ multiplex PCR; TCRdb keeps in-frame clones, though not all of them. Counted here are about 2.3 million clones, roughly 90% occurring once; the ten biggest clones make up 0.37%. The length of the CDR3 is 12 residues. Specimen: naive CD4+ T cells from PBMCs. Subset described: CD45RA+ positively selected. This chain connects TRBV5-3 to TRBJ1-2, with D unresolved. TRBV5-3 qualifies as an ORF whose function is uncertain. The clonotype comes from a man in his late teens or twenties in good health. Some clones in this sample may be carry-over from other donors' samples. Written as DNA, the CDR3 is TGTGCCAGCAGCTCTGCGACGGATGGCTACACCTTC. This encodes CASSSATDGYTF.